A selection of T cell receptor beta chains follows, all from one sample in a study of tissue T cells after allogeneic stem cell transplantation. Produced via immunoSEQ multiplex PCR; TCRdb's table is partial and in-frame only. The sample holds several thousand clones, almost 70% seen once. This specimen was tissue from the right colon, taken at autopsy. These receptors all stem from a male donor at least 60 years old with lung cancer. Each CDR3 is given without its conserved first and last residue. A D gene is named only where the DNA matches it firmly.

D gene,J gene,V gene,CDR3 protein
.,TRBJ1-2,TRBV24-1,ATSDPDLNYGYT
.,TRBJ1-5,TRBV24-1,ATSDLQANQPQH
.,TRBJ2-2,TRBV20-1,SASGGTNTGELF
.,TRBJ1-5,TRBV10-3,AISEVDRDQPQH
.,TRBJ2-3,TRBV5-6,ASSFGHTQY
TRBD1,TRBJ1-2,TRBV3-1/TRBV3-2,ASSPPGTESNGYT
TRBD1,TRBJ2-5,TRBV7-9,ASSKGTAQETQY
.,TRBJ1-2,TRBV7-2,ASSLALLSRVYT
TRBD2,TRBJ2-1,TRBV25-1,ASSAGLAAYNEQF
.,TRBJ2-7,TRBV2,ASTPGAASVQY
TRBD1,TRBJ2-1,TRBV19,ASSMTGKVTYNEQF
TRBD2,TRBJ2-1,TRBV4-2,ASSQDASGSYNEQF
.,TRBJ2-7,TRBV5-4,ASSLEQGFTWEQY
TRBD2,TRBJ2-5,TRBV6-5,ASSSLETSGKETQY
.,TRBJ1-5,TRBV5-6,ASSYSRQPQH
.,TRBJ2-5,TRBV4-3,ASSQDLGPETQY
.,TRBJ2-3,TRBV5-1,ASSLEGGRTDTQY